These 30 T cell receptor beta chains were all obtained from the same sample, sequenced in a study of T cells after yellow fever vaccination. TCRdb passed the 5' RACE reads through MiXCR, listing each CDR3 protein once. The data contain some 560,000 distinct CDR3 sequences, around 21% of them singletons. Sequencing used PBMCs, obtained 15 days after the yellow fever booster vaccination. The receptors originated from a man aged 30 to 45 who received the YFV17D yellow fever vaccine.

The chain links TRBV29-1 to TRBJ1-1; D remains ambiguous. Germline CDR1 is SQVTM and CDR2 is ANQGSEA. The CDR3 has 13 residues. V lost 2 bases and J 4 bases, leaving 11 bases between the germline ends. CDR3 nucleotides: TGCAGCGTTGAAAGGCAGTCGGGCACTGAAGCTTTCTTT. It encodes CSVERQSGTEAFF.

This clonotype was detected only a few times. This sequence joins TRBV6-1 and TRBJ2-1, with 9 positions matching TRBD1. Per the germline V gene, CDR1 is MNHNS and CDR2 is SASEGT. Trimming at V came to 4 bases and at J to 6 bases, leaving 7 bases not matched to a gene. The length of the CDR3 is 15 residues. The CDR3 spells CASSAPGQGSNEQFF. The CDR3 DNA reads TGTGCCAGCAGTGCCCCGGGACAGGGAAGCAATGAGCAGTTCTTC.

This clonotype has just a few counts. The chain links TRBV6-5 to TRBJ2-1, with TRBD2 matching 9 bases. CDR3 length: 18 amino acids. J lost 4 bases, V lost 0 bases, and 10 bases had no gene match. The germline CDR1 and CDR2 sequences are MNHEY and SVGAGI. The CDR3 here is CASSYSPPASGVYNEQFF. Here the CDR3 DNA reads TGTGCCAGCAGTTACTCCCCGCCGGCTAGCGGGGTTTACAATGAGCAGTTCTTC.

This clonotype was seen a few times. The chain is built from TRBV20-1 and TRBJ2-5, with 14 positions matching TRBD2. Losses at the gene ends were 5 bases for V and 3 bases for J; bases not matched to a gene: 2. This CDR3 spans 14 amino acids. In germline, CDR1 is DFQATT, CDR2 SNEGSKA (reference sequence). This chain's CDR3 is CSAQGLAGEETQYF. CDR3 in DNA: TGCAGTGCTCAGGGACTAGCGGGAGAAGAGACCCAGTACTTC.

The rearrangement joins TRBV6-2 or TRBV6-3 to TRBJ2-2; TRBD1 agrees at 7 bases. V shed 5 bases and J 5 bases; nucleotides not matched to a gene: 8. Germline V lookup: CDR1 MNHEY, CDR2 SVGEGT. This CDR3 region has 15 residues. CDR3 sequence reads: CASSGRAGGTGELFF. The CDR3, as DNA: TGTGCCAGCAGTGGTCGCGCAGGGGGTACCGGGGAGCTGTTTTTT.

In this sample, this clonotype turned up many times. V usage is TRBV5-1 and J usage is TRBJ2-1; TRBD2 matches at 8 bases. The CDR3 extends over 19 amino acids. The V gene's germline CDR1 is SGHRS and CDR2 YFSETQ. Losses at the gene ends were 4 bases for V and 9 bases for J; bases not matched to a gene: 24. CDR3 nucleotides: TGCGCCAGCAGCAAGACACAGTTTACTAGCGGCCTACGAGGGGGTGAGCAGTTCTTC. Translation gives CASSKTQFTSGLRGGEQFF. Complete variable domain (other parts from reference TRBV5-1 and TRBJ2-1): KAGVTQTPRYLIKTRGQQVTLSCSPISGHRSVSWYQQTPGQGLQFLFEYFSETQRNKGNFPGRFSGRQFSNSRSEMNVSTLELGDSALYLCASSKTQFTSGLRGGEQFFGPGTRLTVL.

This clonotype was counted a few times. V and J are TRBV7-8 and TRBJ2-4, with D perhaps TRBD1 (6 bases). The CDR3 length is 15 residues. CDR1 is SGHVS, CDR2 FQNEAQ, per germline. Deletions cut 9 bases from V and 4 bases from J, with 19 bases between. The CDR3 reads CASSTGAGTKNIQYF. The CDR3 coding sequence is TGTGCCAGTTCCACCGGGGCAGGGACAAAAAACATTCAGTACTTC.

This clonotype was detected only a few times. The rearrangement links TRBV2 to TRBJ1-2; a weak D match, TRBD1 (5 bases). Per the germline V gene, CDR1 is SNHLY and CDR2 is FYNNEI. The CDR3 runs to 11 residues. V lost 6 bases, J lost 8 bases, and 10 bases lay in between. The CDR3 DNA reads TGTGCCAGCAGATATGACAGCGGCTACACCTTC. Translating gives CASRYDSGYTF. The variable domain in full, with the rest retrieved from reference TRBV2 and TRBJ1-2, is EPEVTQTPSHQVTQMGQEVILRCVPISNHLYFYWYRQILGQKVEFLVSFYNNEISEKSEIFDDQFSVERPDGSNFTLKIRSTKLEDSAMYFCASRYDSGYTFGSGTRLTVV.

This clonotype turned up a few times. The rearrangement links TRBV3-1 to TRBJ2-7; weak D call: TRBD1 (6 bases). The V gene's germline CDR1 is LGHDT and CDR2 YNNKEL (reference sequence). V shed 0 bases and J shed 6 bases, with 21 bases lying between them. The CDR3 has 17 residues. The CDR3 reads CASSQEVVGTGSSEQYF. The CDR3 DNA reads TGTGCCAGCAGCCAAGAAGTGGTGGGCACAGGGTCCAGCGAGCAGTACTTC.

The V call is TRBV20-1, the J call TRBJ2-2; 10 bases fit TRBD2. The CDR3 sequence is 15 residues long. Unmatched junction bases numbered 7, after V lost 3 bases and J lost 6 bases. The V gene's germline CDR1 is DFQATT and CDR2 SNEGSKA (reference sequence). CDR3 in DNA: TGCAGTGCTAGGACAAGCGGGAGGGCCTCCGGGGAGCTGTTTTTT. Protein: CSARTSGRASGELFF.

This chain joins TRBV12-3 or TRBV12-4 and TRBJ1-1; D might be TRBD1 (5 bases). The CDR3 consists of 13 residues. V was pared by 1 base and J by 5 bases, with 8 bases between. This CDR3 reads CASSLGQGTEAFF. CDR3 sequence (DNA): TGTGCCAGCAGTTTAGGGCAGGGAACTGAAGCTTTCTTT.

This clonotype was seen a few times. The V gene is TRBV4-3, the J gene TRBJ2-3; TRBD1 matches at 8 bases. Germline loops: CDR1 LGHNA, CDR2 YSLEER. The CDR3 is 19 amino acids. Unmatched junction bases numbered 15, after V lost 0 bases and J lost 4 bases. In DNA form, the CDR3 reads TGCGCCAGCAGCCAAGATCCCCCGCGGACAGGGTCCGTCTCAGATACGCAGTATTTT. This sequence encodes CASSQDPPRTGSVSDTQYF.

The chain uses TRBV30 and TRBJ2-7; 10 positions match TRBD2. The CDR3 runs 14 residues. With 4 bases clipped from V and 2 bases from J, the junction kept 5 bases outside the gene matches. Germline-derived CDR1 and CDR2 are GTSNPN and SVGIG (reference sequence). The CDR3 sequence: CAWTRTSGTYEQYF. The CDR3 DNA is TGTGCCTGGACCAGGACTAGCGGAACCTACGAGCAGTACTTC.

This chain joins TRBV18 and TRBJ2-2; TRBD1 might be the D (6 bases). The V end lost 4 bases, the J end lost 0 bases, and 12 bases lay between the germline ends. The CDR3 extends over 16 amino acids. CDR1 and CDR2 (germline): KGHSH, LQKENI. As DNA, the CDR3 is TGTGCCAGCTCACAGACACAGGGTTCGAACACCGGGGAGCTGTTTTTT. It is translated as CASSQTQGSNTGELFF.

The chain uses TRBV20-1 and TRBJ2-7, with D perhaps given as TRBD1 or TRBD2 (6 bases each). The CDR3 has 16 amino acids. The germline V and J ends were trimmed by 6 bases and 0 bases, with 21 bases remaining between them. Germline V gives CDR1 DFQATT, CDR2 SNEGSKA (reference sequence). CDR3 loop: CSASLAGTPGSYEQYF. The CDR3 bases are TGCAGTGCCTCGCTGGCGGGGACACCGGGCTCCTACGAGCAGTACTTC.

This clonotype was counted between two and nine times. The gene calls are TRBV5-5 and TRBJ2-2; TRBD2 matches at 12 bases. This CDR3 has 15 residues. From germline, CDR1 is SGHKS and CDR2 YYEKEE (reference sequence). V lost 4 bases, J lost 5 bases, and 3 bases stayed unmatched. For the CDR3, the DNA is TGTGCCAGCAGCAGGGGGACTAGCGGGACCGGGGAGCTGTTTTTT. It codes for CASSRGTSGTGELFF.

A remark on this clonotype: A clone one base away is much larger, so this may be a read error. The rearrangement uses TRBV28 and TRBJ2-3, with 9 bases aligning to TRBD1. V lost 6 bases and J lost 3; bases outside the gene matches: 4. Germline V CDR1 and CDR2: MDHEN, SYDVKM. This CDR3 region has 14 residues. CDR3 DNA sequence: TGTGCCAGCAGACCCGGGACAGGGACAGATACGCAGTATTTT. Its translation is CASRPGTGTDTQYF.

This clonotype has just a few counts. The chain is built from TRBV20-1 and TRBJ2-2, with D perhaps TRBD1 (6 bases). CDR3 length equals 12 residues. Per the germline V gene, CDR1 is DFQATT and CDR2 is SNEGSKA (reference sequence). Trimming shortened V by 5 bases and J by 4 bases, and 8 bases separated the two germline ends. CDR3 protein: CSAPRGTGELFF. Here the CDR3 DNA reads TGCAGTGCTCCCAGGGGCACCGGGGAGCTGTTTTTT.

This clonotype was recorded at least ten times. The rearrangement joins TRBV7-6 to TRBJ2-3; 10 bases match TRBD1. Germline CDR1 is SGHVS and CDR2 is FNYEAQ. V was pared by 3 bases and J by 4 bases, with 7 bases of the junction left unmatched. The CDR3 is 16 residues long. Written as DNA, the CDR3 is TGTGCCAGCAGCTTTAGACGACAGGGGGCCGCAGATACGCAGTATTTT. Translating it yields CASSFRRQGAADTQYF.

A few counts support this clonotype. The chain has TRBV15 and TRBJ2-4; D is ambiguous. The CDR3 extends over 12 amino acids. Germline V lookup: CDR1 LNHNV, CDR2 YYDKDF (reference sequence). V was pared by 0 bases and J by 8 bases, with 5 bases between. CDR3 loop: CATSRDQDIQYF. The CDR3 DNA sequence: TGTGCCACCAGCAGAGATCAGGACATTCAGTACTTC. The entire variable domain, with the rest obtained from reference TRBV15 and TRBJ2-4, is as follows: DAMVIQNPRYQVTQFGKPVTLSCSQTLNHNVMYWYQQKSSQAPKLLFHYYDKDFNNEADTPDNFQSRRPNTSFCFLDIRSPGLGDTAMYLCATSRDQDIQYFGAGTRLSVL.

This chain uses TRBV4-3 with TRBJ1-2, with TRBD1 matching over 7 bases. The ends lost 3 bases at V and 10 bases at J; junction bases unmatched: 8. The CDR3 sequence is 13 residues long. Germline V CDR1 and CDR2: LGHNA, YSLEER. The CDR3 loop is CASSHGEGQLYTF. CDR3 nucleotide sequence: TGCGCCAGCAGCCACGGGGAGGGACAGCTCTACACCTTC.

A few counts support this clonotype. V and J are TRBV5-1 and TRBJ2-7; 12 bases match TRBD2. Germline values: CDR1 SGHRS, CDR2 YFSETQ. J lost 3 bases, V lost 3 bases, and 1 base had no gene match. The CDR3 length is 14 residues. This CDR3 reads CASSWTSGDYEQYF. In DNA form, the CDR3 reads TGCGCCAGCAGCTGGACTAGCGGGGACTACGAGCAGTACTTC.

This sequence joins TRBV18 and TRBJ1-4; D might be TRBD1 (6 bases). There are 15 residues in the CDR3. Germline CDR1 is KGHSH and CDR2 is LQKENI. The V gene lost 2 bases and the J gene lost 8 bases, with 15 bases spanning the gap. The CDR3 loop reads CASSPEGGGSEKLFF. CDR3 DNA: TGTGCCAGCTCACCAGAAGGAGGGGGTAGCGAAAAACTGTTTTTT.

The chain employs TRBV28 and TRBJ2-5; 8 nucleotides agree with TRBD1. The CDR3 spans 12 residues. V lost 5 bases, J lost 11 bases, and 7 bases stayed unmatched. Germline CDR1 MDHEN, CDR2 SYDVKM. The CDR3 bases are TGTGCCAGCAGTCGACTCGGACAGGGACAGTACTTC. This codes for CASSRLGQGQYF. Full variable domain (missing parts from reference TRBV28 and TRBJ2-5): DVKVTQSSRYLVKRTGEKVFLECVQDMDHENMFWYRQDPGLGLRLIYFSYDVKMKEKGDIPEGYSVSREKKERFSLILESASTNQTSMYLCASSRLGQGQYFGPGTRLLVL.

This clonotype was found a few times. The J gene is TRBJ2-1, the V gene TRBV7-9; tentatively, D is TRBD1 or TRBD2 (6 bases each). The CDR3 covers 15 residues. V lost 3 bases and J 3 bases, leaving 12 bases between the germline ends. Germline CDR1 is SEHNR and CDR2 is FQNEAQ (reference sequence). The CDR3 DNA sequence: TGTGCCAGCAGCTTGGGGGGCGCTTTCTACAATGAGCAGTTCTTC. Its protein is CASSLGGAFYNEQFF.

This chain joins TRBV7-3 and TRBJ2-2; D unclear. Trimming removed 5 bases from V and 3 bases from J, with 10 bases in between. Germline V CDR1 and CDR2: SGHTA, FQGTGA. The CDR3 extends over 14 amino acids. Here the CDR3 reads CASSPPGDTGELFF. The CDR3 DNA reads TGTGCCAGCAGCCCCCCGGGTGACACCGGGGAGCTGTTTTTT.

A few counts support this clonotype. The chain employs TRBV15 and TRBJ2-1; TRBD2 aligns across 7 bases. The CDR3 sequence is 18 residues long. Trimming cost V 0 bases and J 4 bases; bases outside gene matches: 12. Germline V gene data show CDR1 as LNHNV and CDR2 as YYDKDF (reference sequence). As DNA, the CDR3 is TGTGCCACCAGCAGAGATTCGGGGGGACTCAGAATTTACAATGAGCAGTTCTTC. Residues: CATSRDSGGLRIYNEQFF. Together with reference TRBV15 and TRBJ2-1, the CDR3 gives the full variable domain: DAMVIQNPRYQVTQFGKPVTLSCSQTLNHNVMYWYQQKSSQAPKLLFHYYDKDFNNEADTPDNFQSRRPNTSFCFLDIRSPGLGDTAMYLCATSRDSGGLRIYNEQFFGPGTRLTVL.

The table lists this clonotype with a few counts. This rearrangement joins TRBV4-3 to TRBJ2-5; a possible D gene is TRBD1 (5 bases). V was cut by 0 bases and J by 5 bases, with 7 bases left in between. CDR3 size: 13 residues. CDR1 LGHNA and CDR2 YSLEER come from the germline V gene. CDR3 region: CASSQDSGETQYF. In DNA form, the CDR3 reads TGCGCCAGCAGCCAAGATTCAGGGGAGACCCAGTACTTC.

This clonotype has just a few counts. The J gene is TRBJ2-4, the V gene TRBV6-5; D ambiguous. CDR1 is MNHEY, CDR2 SVGAGI, per germline. The CDR3 sequence is 17 residues long. With 0 bases removed from V and 0 bases from J, the gap between germline ends came to 12 bases. The CDR3 nucleotides read TGTGCCAGCAGTTACTCGAGCTCGCAGCTAGCCAAAAACATTCAGTACTTC. Translated, it gives CASSYSSSQLAKNIQYF.

J is TRBJ2-1 and V is TRBV5-1; TRBD2 aligns across 7 bases. Germline CDR1 and CDR2: SGHRS and YFSETQ. The CDR3 spans 12 residues. Unmatched junction bases numbered 5, after V lost 5 bases and J lost 9 bases. CDR3 in amino acids: CASRGGEGEQFF. The DNA of the CDR3 is TGCGCCAGCAGGGGGGGGGAGGGTGAGCAGTTCTTC.